This T cell receptor (beta chain) was captured by sequencing in a study of beta chain features in type 1 diabetes (dated by TCRdb to 2016 to 2018). General notes on the study: Patients and healthy donors did not differ in mean age, gender distribution, total cell number or subset yield. A total of some 110 million sorted cells were examined across all samples, and a strong correlation was observed between cell number per subset and RNA yield. In the study, recently diagnosed type 1 diabetes patients and matched healthy donors were compared on the TCRB repertoires of their sorted circulating CD4+ T cell subsets. Whereas all 30 or so donors provided naive and central memory subsets, regulatory and stem cell-like memory subsets were isolated from just 8 patients and about 8 healthy donors.

Trimming leaves V shorter by 6 bases and J shorter by 2 bases, with the junction holding 8 bases beyond the gene matches. From the cysteine through the phenylalanine, the CDR3 covers 16 amino acids. The only DNA kept is the CDR3, 48 bases in frame from the first base. For CDR1 and CDR2, the germline V gene lists MDHEN and SYDVKM. The entire amount of isolated RNA was reverse transcribed using the High Capacity cDNA Reverse Transcription Kit, so the sequenced TCRB transcripts were expressed ones. Naive, central memory and regulatory T cell samples underwent deep immunoSEQ sequencing, averaging roughly 3.5 million total reads per sample. After sorted cells were lysed in RLT buffer, RNA was extracted with DNase-treated RNeasy Micro or Mini kits, with the choice depending on cell number. Each cell subset was processed on its own to prevent cross-contamination, while patient and healthy donor samples were processed together. The immunoSEQ multiplex PCR was used to amplify TCRB sequences from cDNA, yielding 87-bp fragments that span the CDR3 region. Amplicons were sequenced on the Illumina HiSeq platform. The source study handled its data this way. Synthetic template baselines were used to correct PCR bias computationally, reads within Hamming distance 2 were collapsed, and singletons that could not be merged were discarded. By aligning reads against IMGT, V, D and J genes, CDR3 length, and insertions or deletions at six rearrangement sites were assigned. Within each subset, clonotype counts were normalized to sorted cell number, and only after that were true diversity and Gini coefficients computed with the tcR R package. The overlap coefficient, calculated on TCRB nucleotide sequences, was used to measure repertoire sharing. TCRdb obtained this table from immuneACCESS and retained in-frame rearrangements with V and J assigned. These tables miss some clones; where compared with another copy, unresolved V genes account for less than half of the shortfall, and the remainder is unexplained. V and J calls and clone size come straight from that table; D and trimming were deduced from the DNA. The sample contains some 150,000 clones, 6.9% of them found a single time. Roughly 1.5% of the sample goes to the ten largest clones.

Concerning this clone: This receptor's antigen is unknown. No base-level quality is on record; no much larger clone is a single base apart.

Each donor gave one peripheral blood draw, averaging approximately 0.11 L, which was collected into heparinised tubes. Using a panel that included CD45RO, CCR7, CD25, CD127, CD95 and CD27, naive, central memory, regulatory and stem cell-like memory CD4+ T cells were sorted on a BD FACSAria II. All sorted populations exceeded 95% purity. PBMCs were isolated right away by Lymphoprep density gradient centrifugation and were stained directly, without culture. So that batch effects would be minimized, each experiment stained and sorted samples in pairs, pairing one healthy donor with one patient. Overall results and qualifications from the work: Shorter templates might be favored by PCR, yet because patient and control samples were amplified and corrected together, any such skew would affect both groups equally. Naive, central memory and regulatory TCRB repertoires appeared more similar among patients than among healthy donors. Patients with type 1 diabetes made fewer insertions and deleted more nucleotides at VDJ recombination sites, implying thymic rearrangement abnormalities. A moderate but significant shortening of TCRB CDR3 length was observed in type 1 diabetes patients in all four CD4+ subsets. Because cDNA rather than genomic DNA was sequenced, highly expressing activated cells could have been over-represented, although no difference in activation and CD3 levels was found between groups. Only small numbers of individuals were included in the HLA sub-analyses, which left unresolved whether HLA type had any influence on TCRB rearrangement.

Material: central memory CD4+ T cells from blood. The clonotype originates from a woman in her twenties or thirties in good health. The chain joins TRBV28 to TRBJ2-1; TRBD2 agrees with 9 junctional bases. The DNA is as follows: TGTGCCAGCAGGACTGGGGGCGGGAGGGCCTACAATGAGCAGTTCTTC. Its protein is CASRTGGGRAYNEQFF. Extended through the reference TRBV28 and TRBJ2-1 proteins, this CDR3 yields the full variable domain: DVKVTQSSRYLVKRTGEKVFLECVQDMDHENMFWYRQDPGLGLRLIYFSYDVKMKEKGDIPEGYSVSREKKERFSLILESASTNQTSMYLCASRTGGGRAYNEQFFGPGTRLTVL.